A selection of T cell receptor beta chains follows, all from one sample in a study of blood T cell repertoires in COVID-19. Method: immunoSEQ multiplex PCR; TCRdb's copy keeps in-frame clones and lacks some. The repertoire holds 300,000 to 350,000 clones, 88% seen once, with approximately 1.8% in the top ten. What was sequenced was peripheral blood. The receptors were sampled from a woman aged 25 to 39 with COVID-19, enrolled during active disease. CDR3s leave out the opening cysteine and the closing phenylalanine or tryptophan.

V: TRBV19
J: TRBJ1-3
CDR3: ASSAGASGNTIY

V: TRBV28
J: TRBJ2-2
CDR3: ASSFSDTGELF

V: TRBV14
J: TRBJ2-5
CDR3: ASSQDLGSETQY

V: TRBV9
J: TRBJ2-2
CDR3: ASSSGLAGAHTGELF

V: TRBV4-1
J: TRBJ1-4
CDR3: ASSQDTYNEKLF

V: TRBV10-2
J: TRBJ1-1
CDR3: ASSTGRWPMNTEAF

V: TRBV7-8
J: TRBJ2-1
CDR3: ASSLAAGPYNEQF

V: TRBV4-1
J: TRBJ2-7
CDR3: ASSQREWDEQY

V: TRBV27
J: TRBJ2-3
CDR3: ASRRGADFTDTQY

V: TRBV19
J: TRBJ1-4
CDR3: ASSIARPGQSNEKLF

V: TRBV5-5
J: TRBJ1-6
CDR3: ASSSSTSGEGPRAPLH

V: TRBV7-2
J: TRBJ1-3
CDR3: ASSLGATSGNTIY

V: TRBV5-4
J: TRBJ2-2
CDR3: ASSLGGAGELF

V: TRBV5-6
J: TRBJ2-1
CDR3: ASSLGASGAHYNEQF

V: TRBV7-2
J: TRBJ2-4
CDR3: ASSLGLENIQY

V: TRBV6-6
J: TRBJ1-5
CDR3: ASSFRQESNQPQH

V: TRBV28
J: TRBJ1-5
CDR3: ASRVEYSSNQPQH

V: TRBV28
J: TRBJ1-2
CDR3: ASRVNYGYT

V: TRBV28
J: TRBJ1-2
CDR3: ASSLQAGGGYT

V: TRBV19
J: TRBJ1-6
CDR3: ASRGLRPHLFNDSPLH

V: TRBV7-2
J: TRBJ2-7
CDR3: ASSLAVGHEQY

V: TRBV18
J: TRBJ1-1
CDR3: ASSPPTRDGEAF

V: TRBV7-9
J: TRBJ1-4
CDR3: ASSSYDRGANEKLF

V: TRBV12-5
J: TRBJ1-2
CDR3: ASGLFGTVHGYT

V: TRBV9
J: TRBJ1-3
CDR3: ASSDLGGSGNTIY

V: TRBV27
J: TRBJ2-3
CDR3: ASRPKQGTSTDTQY

V: TRBV6-5
J: TRBJ1-1
CDR3: ASSLIPGAMNTEAF

V: TRBV10-3
J: TRBJ2-3
CDR3: AISRGVKTDTQY

V: TRBV5-4
J: TRBJ2-3
CDR3: ASSPETGRQY

V: TRBV6-2/TRBV6-3
J: TRBJ1-2
CDR3: ASSPRQGARFRGYT

V: TRBV3-1/TRBV3-2
J: TRBJ2-2
CDR3: ASSQDLGAKAGELF

V: TRBV3-1/TRBV3-2
J: TRBJ1-1
CDR3: ASTTTGVDTEAF

V: TRBV27
J: TRBJ1-1
CDR3: ASRPTGRGNTEAF

V: TRBV5-1
J: TRBJ1-6
CDR3: ASSYYPGQGDSPLH

V: TRBV6-1
J: TRBJ1-4
CDR3: ASSEAPTRNEKLF

V: TRBV7-9
J: TRBJ1-1
CDR3: ASSTDRVNTEAF

V: TRBV11-3
J: TRBJ1-5
CDR3: ASRGTGDQPQH

V: TRBV9
J: TRBJ1-1
CDR3: ASSATPTGNTEAF

V: TRBV2
J: TRBJ1-1
CDR3: ASSPPVNEAF

V: TRBV6-6
J: TRBJ1-2
CDR3: ASSPGFVGGYT

V: TRBV15
J: TRBJ1-1
CDR3: ATSRDRSGGKYWNTEAF

V: TRBV12-3/TRBV12-4
J: TRBJ1-2
CDR3: ASSPGFQGGYT

V: TRBV6-2/TRBV6-3
J: TRBJ2-1
CDR3: ASSITGYNEQF

V: TRBV5-1
J: TRBJ2-5
CDR3: ASSFGGFGETQY